The present TCR beta chain was sequenced within a study of CD8 T cells in ankylosing spondylitis. As the method for making TCR beta libraries, quantitative 5'-RACE with molecular barcodes was used. TCRdb itself ran the 5' RACE reads through MiXCR, one entry per CDR3 protein. The sample records hundreds of thousands of distinct CDR3 sequences, 12% being singletons. Study-wide points: What seemed typical of ankylosing spondylitis blood was a TCR beta motif built from under 10 highly homologous variants.

As for this clonotype: Its antigen is still unknown.

The receptor was derived from a male donor with ankylosing spondylitis. The sequenced sample was blood, either unsorted or a sorted T cell fraction (not recorded which).

DNA of the CDR3: TGCAGTGCTAGAGATTCTAGCGGGCTGAATCAAGAGACCCAGTACTTC. Translation: CSARDSSGLNQETQYF. The rearrangement links TRBV20-1 to TRBJ2-5; 8 bases are shared with TRBD2. Germline-derived CDR1 and CDR2 are DFQATT and SNEGSKA (reference sequence). V dropped 0 bases and J dropped 2; count of bases not matched to a gene: 8. The CDR3 runs 16 residues.